This TCR beta chain is drawn from a study of blood T cell repertoires in COVID-19. The CDR3 contains 14 residues. Germline CDR1 SGHDT, CDR2 YYEEEE. V gave up 0 bases and J gave up 9 bases, with 13 bases separating them. Repertoires were generated with immunoSEQ multiplex PCR, while TCRdb's copy carries only in-frame clones and drops some. The sample includes over 300,000 clones, approximately 88% of them seen just once. Cohort assignment relied on participant-reported clinical history. The V and J genes are TRBV5-6 and TRBJ1-5; the D is unclear. The TCR comes from a woman aged 25 to 45 with acute COVID-19. Sequencing was carried out using PBMCs or T cells enriched from blood (not recorded which). CDR3 sequence (DNA): TGTGCCAGCAGCTTGGGGTGGGCGCCCAGGCCCCAGCATTTT. Residues: CASSLGWAPRPQHF.